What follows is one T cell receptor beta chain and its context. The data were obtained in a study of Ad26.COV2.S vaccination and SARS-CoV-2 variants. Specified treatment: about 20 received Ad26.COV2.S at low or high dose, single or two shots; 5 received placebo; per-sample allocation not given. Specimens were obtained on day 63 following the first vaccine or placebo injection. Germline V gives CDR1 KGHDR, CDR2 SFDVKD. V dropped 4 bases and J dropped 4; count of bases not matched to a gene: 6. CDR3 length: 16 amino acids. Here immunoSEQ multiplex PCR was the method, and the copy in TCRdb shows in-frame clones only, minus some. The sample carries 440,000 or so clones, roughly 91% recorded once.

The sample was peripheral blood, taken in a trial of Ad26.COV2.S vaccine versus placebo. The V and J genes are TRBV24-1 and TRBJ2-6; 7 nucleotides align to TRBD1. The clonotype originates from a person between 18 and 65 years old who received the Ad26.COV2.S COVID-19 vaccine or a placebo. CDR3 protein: CATSDPGTEGANVLTF. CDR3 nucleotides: TGTGCCACCAGTGACCCCGGGACAGAAGGGGCCAACGTCCTGACTTTC.